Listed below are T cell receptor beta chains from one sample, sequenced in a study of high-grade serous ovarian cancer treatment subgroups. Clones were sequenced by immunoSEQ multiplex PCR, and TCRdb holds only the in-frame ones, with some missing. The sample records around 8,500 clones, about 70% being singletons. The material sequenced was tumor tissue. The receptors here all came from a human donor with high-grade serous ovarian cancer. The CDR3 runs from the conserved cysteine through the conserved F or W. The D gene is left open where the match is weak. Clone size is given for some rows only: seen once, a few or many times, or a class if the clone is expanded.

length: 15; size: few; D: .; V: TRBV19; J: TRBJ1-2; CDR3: CASSMGGNLNYGYTF; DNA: TGTGCCAGTAGTATGGGGGGCAACTTGAACTATGGCTACACCTTC
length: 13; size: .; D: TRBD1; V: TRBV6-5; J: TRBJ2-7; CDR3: CASSRGQGREQYF; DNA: TGTGCCAGCAGCCGTGGACAGGGTCGGGAGCAGTACTTC
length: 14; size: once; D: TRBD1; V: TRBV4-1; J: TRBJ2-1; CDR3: CASSLDRAIYEQFF; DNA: TGCGCCAGCAGCCTTGACAGGGCCATCTATGAGCAGTTCTTC
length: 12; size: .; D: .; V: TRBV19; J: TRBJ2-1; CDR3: CATNTGYNEQFF; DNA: TGTGCTACAAACACAGGGTACAATGAGCAGTTCTTC
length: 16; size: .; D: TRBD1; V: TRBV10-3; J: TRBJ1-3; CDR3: CASINPGQGAGNTIYF; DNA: TGTGCCAGCATCAATCCGGGACAGGGGGCGGGAAACACCATATATTTT
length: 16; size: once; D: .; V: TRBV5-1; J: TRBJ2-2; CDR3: CASSFFWDPNTGELFF; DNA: TGCGCCAGCAGCTTTTTCTGGGACCCGAACACCGGGGAGCTGTTTTTT
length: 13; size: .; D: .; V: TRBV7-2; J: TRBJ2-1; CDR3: CASSLGGYSEQFF; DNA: TGTGCCAGCAGCTTAGGAGGGTACAGTGAGCAGTTCTTC
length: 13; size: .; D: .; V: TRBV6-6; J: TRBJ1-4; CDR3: CASSPRDNEKLFF; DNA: TGTGCCAGCAGCCCGAGGGACAATGAAAAACTGTTTTTT
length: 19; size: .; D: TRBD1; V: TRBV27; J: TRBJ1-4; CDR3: CASSSNRGAVLGTNEKLFF; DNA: TGTGCCAGCAGTTCCAACAGGGGAGCCGTTCTCGGGACTAATGAAAAACTGTTTTTT
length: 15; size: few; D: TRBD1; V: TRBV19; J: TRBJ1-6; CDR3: CASSRDRVGNSPLHF; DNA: TGTGCCAGTAGTAGGGACAGGGTCGGAAATTCACCCCTCCACTTT
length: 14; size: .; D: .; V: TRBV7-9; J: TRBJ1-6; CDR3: CASSLGNDNSPLHF; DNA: TGTGCCAGCAGCTTAGGAAACGATAATTCACCCCTCCACTTT
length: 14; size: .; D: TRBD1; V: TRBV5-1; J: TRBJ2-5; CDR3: CASSPGQGGETQYF; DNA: TGCGCCAGCAGCCCGGGACAGGGGGGCGAGACCCAGTACTTC
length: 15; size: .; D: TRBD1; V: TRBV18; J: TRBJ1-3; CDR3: CASSPDREGGNTIYF; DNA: TGTGCCAGCTCACCCGACAGGGAAGGCGGAAACACCATATATTTT
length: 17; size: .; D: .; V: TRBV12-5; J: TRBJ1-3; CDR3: CASGLAGTASSGNTIYF; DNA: TGTGCTAGTGGTTTGGCCGGGACGGCGAGCTCTGGAAACACCATATATTTT
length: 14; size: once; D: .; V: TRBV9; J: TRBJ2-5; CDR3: CASTLGGSEETQYF; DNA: TGTGCCAGCACCCTGGGCGGGTCCGAAGAGACCCAGTACTTC
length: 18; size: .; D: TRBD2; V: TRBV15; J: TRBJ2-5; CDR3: CATSRDFLAGGTQETQYF; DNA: TGTGCCACCAGCAGAGATTTCCTAGCGGGGGGCACTCAAGAGACCCAGTACTTC
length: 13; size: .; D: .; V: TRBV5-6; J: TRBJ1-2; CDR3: CASSFGDVGGYTF; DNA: TGTGCCAGCAGCTTTGGGGACGTGGGAGGCTACACCTTC
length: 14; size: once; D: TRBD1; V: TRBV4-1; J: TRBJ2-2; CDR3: CASRVQGDTGELFF; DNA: TGCGCCAGCAGGGTCCAGGGGGACACCGGGGAGCTGTTTTTT
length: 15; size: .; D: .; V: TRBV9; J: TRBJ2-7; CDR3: CASSVDGAPGLEQYF; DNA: TGTGCCAGCAGCGTAGACGGCGCCCCGGGGCTCGAGCAGTACTTC
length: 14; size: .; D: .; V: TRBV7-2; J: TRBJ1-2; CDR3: CTSSLGGANYGYTF; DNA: TGTACCAGCAGCTTAGGGGGAGCTAACTATGGCTACACCTTC
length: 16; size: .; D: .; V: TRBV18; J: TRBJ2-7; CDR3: CASSLRTFPDSYEQYF; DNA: TGTGCCAGCTCACTAAGGACTTTCCCGGACTCCTACGAGCAGTACTTC
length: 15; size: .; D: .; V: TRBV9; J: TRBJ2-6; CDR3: CASLLSQSRANVLTF; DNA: TGTGCCAGCCTTCTAAGTCAAAGTCGGGCCAACGTCCTGACTTTC
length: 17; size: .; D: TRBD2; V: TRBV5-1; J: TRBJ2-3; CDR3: CASSLFGLAGATDTQYF; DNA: TGCGCCAGCAGCCTCTTCGGACTAGCGGGGGCCACTGATACGCAGTATTTT
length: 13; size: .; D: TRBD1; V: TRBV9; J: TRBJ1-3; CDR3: CASSVGTGGFIYF; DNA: TGTGCCAGCAGCGTAGGGACAGGGGGCTTCATATATTTT
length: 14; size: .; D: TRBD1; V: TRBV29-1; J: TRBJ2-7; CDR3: CSVGGTGGSYEQYF; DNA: TGCAGCGTTGGGGGGACAGGGGGTTCCTACGAGCAGTACTTC
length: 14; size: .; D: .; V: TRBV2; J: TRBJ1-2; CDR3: CASSESGAGYGYTF; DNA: TGTGCCAGCAGTGAGTCGGGGGCTGGCTATGGCTACACCTTC
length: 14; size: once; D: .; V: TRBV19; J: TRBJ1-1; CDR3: CASSIALMNTEAFF; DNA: TGTGCCAGTAGTATAGCATTGATGAACACTGAAGCTTTCTTT
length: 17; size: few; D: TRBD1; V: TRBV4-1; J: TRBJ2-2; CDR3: CASSRATQGPGPGELFF; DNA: TGCGCCTCATCAAGGGCCACACAGGGGCCGGGACCCGGGGAGCTGTTTTTT
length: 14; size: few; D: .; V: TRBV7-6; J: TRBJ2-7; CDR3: CASSLSGVSYEQYF; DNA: TGTGCCAGCAGCTTATCGGGGGTATCCTACGAGCAGTACTTC
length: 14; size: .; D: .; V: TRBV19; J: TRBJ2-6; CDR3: CASLQASGANVLTF; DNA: TGTGCCAGTTTGCAGGCCTCTGGGGCCAACGTCCTGACTTTC
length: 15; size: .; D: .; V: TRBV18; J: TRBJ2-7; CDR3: CASSTYRVEKDEQYF; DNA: TGTGCCAGCTCCACCTACAGGGTAGAAAAGGACGAGCAGTACTTC
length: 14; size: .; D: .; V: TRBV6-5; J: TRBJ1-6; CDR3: CASREMSYNSPLHF; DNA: TGTGCCAGCAGGGAGATGTCCTATAATTCACCCCTCCACTTT
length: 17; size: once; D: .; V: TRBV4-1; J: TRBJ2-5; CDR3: CASSQSDGGPNQETQYF; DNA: TGCGCCAGCAGCCAATCAGACGGAGGCCCAAACCAAGAGACCCAGTACTTC
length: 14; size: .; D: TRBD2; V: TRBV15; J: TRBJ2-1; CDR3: CATSTRTSSDEQFF; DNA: TGTGCCACCAGCACTAGGACTAGTAGCGATGAGCAGTTCTTC
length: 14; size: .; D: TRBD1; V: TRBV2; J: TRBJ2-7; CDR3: CASSGRQGDTEQYF; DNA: TGTGCCAGCAGTGGACGACAGGGGGACACGGAGCAGTACTTC
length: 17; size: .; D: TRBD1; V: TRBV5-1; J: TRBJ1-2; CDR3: CASSLGTGELANYGYTF; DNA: TGCGCCAGCAGCTTAGGGACAGGGGAGTTAGCTAACTATGGCTACACCTTC
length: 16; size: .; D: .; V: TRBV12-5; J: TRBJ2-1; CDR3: CASGSPGTLPYNEQFF; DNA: TGTGCTAGTGGTTCCCCCGGGACTTTACCCTACAATGAGCAGTTCTTC
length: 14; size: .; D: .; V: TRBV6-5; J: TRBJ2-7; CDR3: CASRRTDYDYEQYF; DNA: TGTGCCAGCAGACGGACCGACTACGACTACGAGCAGTACTTC
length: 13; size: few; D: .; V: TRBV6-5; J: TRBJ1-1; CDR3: CASSLGYDTEAFF; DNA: TGTGCCAGCAGTTTAGGATACGACACTGAAGCTTTCTTT
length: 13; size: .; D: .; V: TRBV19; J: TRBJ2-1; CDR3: CASSIGRDNEQFF; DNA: TGTGCCAGTAGTATTGGCAGGGACAATGAGCAGTTCTTC
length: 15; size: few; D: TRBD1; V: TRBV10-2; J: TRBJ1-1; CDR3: CASSGEQGGETEAFF; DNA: TGCGCCAGCAGTGGGGAACAGGGGGGGGAGACTGAAGCTTTCTTT
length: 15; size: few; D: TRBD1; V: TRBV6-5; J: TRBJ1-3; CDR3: CASSLRGHSGNTIYF; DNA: TGTGCCAGCAGTCTGAGGGGGCACTCTGGAAACACCATATATTTT
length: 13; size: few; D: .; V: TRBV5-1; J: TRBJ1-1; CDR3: CASSYYHSTEAFF; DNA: TGCGCCAGCAGCTACTACCACTCGACTGAAGCTTTCTTT
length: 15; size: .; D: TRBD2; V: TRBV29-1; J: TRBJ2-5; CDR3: CSVDPTSGGEETQYF; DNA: TGCAGCGTTGACCCTACTAGCGGGGGGGAGGAGACCCAGTACTTC
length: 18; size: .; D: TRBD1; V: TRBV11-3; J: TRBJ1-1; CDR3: CASSLTGTVLAWVTEAFF; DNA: TGTGCCAGCAGCTTAACGGGGACAGTCCTGGCTTGGGTCACTGAAGCTTTCTTT
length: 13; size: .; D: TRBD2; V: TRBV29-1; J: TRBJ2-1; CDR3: CSVGLAGGDEQFF; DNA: TGCAGCGTTGGACTAGCGGGGGGGGATGAGCAGTTCTTC
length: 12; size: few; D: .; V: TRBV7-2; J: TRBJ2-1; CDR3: CASSPSLAEQFF; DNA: TGTGCCAGCAGCCCCAGTTTAGCTGAGCAGTTCTTC
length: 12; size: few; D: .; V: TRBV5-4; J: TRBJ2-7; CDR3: CASSSTAVEQYF; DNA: TGTGCCAGCAGCTCGACCGCAGTCGAGCAGTACTTC
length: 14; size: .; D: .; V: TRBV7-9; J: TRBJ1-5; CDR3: CASSLADGPVAQHF; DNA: TGTGCCAGCAGCTTAGCGGACGGCCCAGTGGCCCAGCATTTT
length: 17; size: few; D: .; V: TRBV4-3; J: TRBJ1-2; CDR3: CASSQDVYIGGGYGYTF; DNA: TGCGCCAGCAGCCAAGATGTATATATTGGAGGGGGCTATGGCTACACCTTC
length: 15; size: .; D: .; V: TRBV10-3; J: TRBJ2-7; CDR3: CAISPVRDPSYEQYF; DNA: TGTGCCATCAGTCCGGTCCGGGATCCTTCCTACGAGCAGTACTTC
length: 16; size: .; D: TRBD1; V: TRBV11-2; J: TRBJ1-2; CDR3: CASSLGGQGRIDGYTF; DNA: TGTGCCAGCAGCTTAGGGGGACAGGGGCGGATAGATGGCTACACCTTC
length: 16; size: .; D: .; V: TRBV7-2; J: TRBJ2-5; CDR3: CASSLGGRRAGETQYF; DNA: TGTGCCAGCAGCTTAGGGGGACGGAGGGCTGGGGAGACCCAGTACTTC
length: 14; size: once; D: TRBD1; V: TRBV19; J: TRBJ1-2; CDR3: CASADRGRNYGYTF; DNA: TGTGCCAGTGCTGACAGGGGGCGTAACTATGGCTACACCTTC
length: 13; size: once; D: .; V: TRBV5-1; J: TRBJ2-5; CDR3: CASSLDSQETQYF; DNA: TGCGCCAGCAGCTTGGACAGCCAAGAGACCCAGTACTTC
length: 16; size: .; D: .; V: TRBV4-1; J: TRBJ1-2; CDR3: CASSFAPSGKVRGYTF; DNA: TGCGCCAGCAGTTTCGCCCCATCGGGGAAGGTTCGTGGCTACACCTTC
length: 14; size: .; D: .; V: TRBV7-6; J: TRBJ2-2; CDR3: CASSRTANTGELFF; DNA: TGTGCCAGCAGCCGGACCGCGAACACCGGGGAGCTGTTTTTT
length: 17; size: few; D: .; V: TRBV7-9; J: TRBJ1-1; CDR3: CASSFAHPGTTNTEAFF; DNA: TGTGCCAGCAGCTTTGCCCACCCCGGGACAACCAACACTGAAGCTTTCTTT
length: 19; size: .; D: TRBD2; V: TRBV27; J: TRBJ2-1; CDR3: CASSPGLAGGSHSYNEQFF; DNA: TGTGCCAGCAGTCCAGGACTAGCGGGGGGTAGCCACTCCTACAATGAGCAGTTCTTC
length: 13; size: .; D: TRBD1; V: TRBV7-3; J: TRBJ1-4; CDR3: CASSSTGGEKLFF; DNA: TGTGCCAGCAGCTCGACAGGGGGTGAAAAACTGTTTTTT